Shown below are 19 T cell receptor beta chains from a single sample sequenced in a study of shared clonotypes between healthy human individuals (dated by TCRdb to the early 2020s). The library was made by the immunoSEQ multiplex PCR assay. TCRdb stores this immuneACCESS table with in-frame sequences only. Part of the clones is absent; in the studies checked, under half of the shortfall reflects unresolved V genes, and no reason is known for the rest. The sample data list fewer than 1 million clones, and roughly 96% of these were observed just once. Of the sample, about 0.21% falls within the top ten clones. For the CD8 naive samples, CD45RO-negative cells were positively selected for CCR7, yielding a CD45RA+CCR7+ population from which TemRA cells were excluded. Sequencing was done on a sample of naive CD8+ T cells sorted from blood. This specimen's cell subset or site label, interpreted: CD45RA+CCR7+. Every receptor here comes from a man younger than 45 in good health.

This chain joins TRBV14 and TRBJ1-4; the D gene is possibly TRBD1 (6 bases). Germline lookup yields CDR1 SGHDN and CDR2 FVKESK. The germline V and J ends were trimmed by 3 bases and 3 bases, with 11 bases remaining between them. CDR3 length: 15 residues. CDR3 DNA: TGTGCCAGCAGCCACCGGGACACCGCTAATGAAAAACTGTTTTTT. It encodes CASSHRDTANEKLFF.

V gene TRBV7-9 combines with J gene TRBJ2-3; maybe TRBD1 (5 bases). Per germline, CDR1 SEHNR and CDR2 FQNEAQ (reference sequence). Trimming stripped 7 bases from V and 2 bases from J, with 25 bases between. This CDR3 contains 18 residues. The DNA of the CDR3 is TGTGCCAGCACTTCTCCCTGGGGCTCGACAGATAACACAGATACGCAGTATTTT. It codes for CASTSPWGSTDNTDTQYF.

This clone was counted a single time. The CDR3 nucleotides are TGTGCCAGCAGTGAAGCTAGGAAAAATCAGCCCCAGCATTTT. It encodes CASSEARKNQPQHF. The J gene is TRBJ1-5, the V gene TRBV2; D is ambiguous. CDR1 SNHLY and CDR2 FYNNEI come from the germline V gene. CDR3 length equals 14 residues. V was clipped by 0 bases and J by 4 bases, with 7 bases between them.

The chain is built from TRBV21-1 and TRBJ1-5; whether TRBD1, the table's D call, matches the DNA was not checked. TRBV21-1 is shown as a pseudogene. CDR3 length: 18 amino acids. The chain's CDR3 is CASSSRDRDIVGEQPQHF. CDR3 sequence (DNA): TGTGCCAGCAGCAGCCGGGACAGGGACATCGTCGGGGAGCAGCCCCAGCATTTT.

CDR3 residues: CAIRAGLAGVNEQYF. The DNA of the CDR3 is TGTGCCATCAGGGCGGGACTAGCGGGAGTGAACGAGCAGTACTTC. The V gene is TRBV10-3, the J gene TRBJ2-7; TRBD2 matches at 14 bases. The V and J ends lost 6 bases and 5 bases, in that order; junction bases with no gene match: 6. Germline lookup yields CDR1 ENHRY and CDR2 SYGVKD. This CDR3 has 15 residues.

The sample holds one count of this clone. Within the sample, other DNA sequences also encode this same CDR3. This chain joins TRBV5-1 and TRBJ2-7; 7 bases are a match to TRBD1. The CDR3 totals 14 residues. Germline CDR1 and CDR2: SGHRS and YFSETQ. Unmatched junction bases numbered 3, after V lost 3 bases and J lost 0 bases. CDR3 sequence (DNA): TGCGCCAGCAGCTGGACAGGAGGCTCCTACGAGCAGTACTTC. This encodes CASSWTGGSYEQYF.

V is TRBV9 and J is TRBJ1-1; D ambiguous. The CDR3 spans 13 residues. V lost 4 bases and J 3 bases, leaving 10 bases between the germline ends. From germline, CDR1 is SGDLS and CDR2 YYNGEE. The CDR3 sequence is CASSLGGHTEAFF. The CDR3 region has the DNA TGTGCCAGCAGCCTTGGTGGGCACACTGAAGCTTTCTTT.

The CDR3 spells CASRSYTGELFF. The DNA for the CDR3 is TGTGCCAGCAGATCATACACCGGGGAGCTGTTTTTT. The chain recombines TRBV7-6 with TRBJ2-2; D gene unclear. The CDR3 consists of 12 residues. The V gene lost 6 bases and the J gene lost 3 bases, with 5 bases spanning the gap. Per the germline V gene, CDR1 is SGHVS and CDR2 is FNYEAQ. The full variable domain, with the rest looked up from reference TRBV7-6 and TRBJ2-2, is GAGVSQSPRYKVTKRGQDVALRCDPISGHVSLYWYRQALGQGPEFLTYFNYEAQQDKSGLPNDRFSAERPEGSISTLTIQRTEQRDSAMYRCASRSYTGELFFGEGSRLTVL.

The chain carries TRBV25-1 and TRBJ2-3; D not resolved. The CDR3 spans 12 residues. Germline V lookup: CDR1 MGHDK, CDR2 SYGVNS. V lost 1 base and J 3 bases, leaving 2 bases between the germline ends. The CDR3 nucleotides read TGTGCCAGCAGTGAATCGACAGATACGCAGTATTTT. This sequence encodes CASSESTDTQYF.

V gene TRBV5-6 combines with J gene TRBJ1-3; 9 nucleotides line up with TRBD1. CDR1 is SGHDT and CDR2 is YYEEEE in the germline V gene. V lost 5 bases and J lost 4; bases outside the gene matches: 7. The CDR3 spans 15 residues. The CDR3 DNA is TGTGCCAGCAGTTTACCCGGGACAGGGGGAAACACCATATATTTT. Protein sequence: CASSLPGTGGNTIYF.

This chain uses TRBV2 with TRBJ2-7, with D perhaps matching TRBD2 (6 bases). Per the germline V gene, CDR1 is SNHLY and CDR2 is FYNNEI. This CDR3 has 14 amino acids. The V gene lost 3 bases and the J gene lost 2 bases, with 11 bases spanning the gap. The CDR3 protein is CASSEGLHPYEQYF. The CDR3 nucleotides read TGTGCCAGCAGTGAGGGACTCCATCCCTACGAGCAGTACTTC.

The table lists this clone with a count of one. The chain uses TRBV15 and TRBJ1-1; no clear D. V shed 2 bases and J shed 1 base, with 5 bases lying between them. Germline V gene sequence: CDR1 LNHNV, CDR2 YYDKDF (reference sequence). This CDR3 has 13 residues. The CDR3 sequence: CATSRQPNTEAFF. The CDR3, as DNA: TGTGCCACCAGCAGACAGCCGAACACTGAAGCTTTCTTT.

The chain uses TRBV4-1 and TRBJ2-7, with TRBD1 matching 10 bases. Per germline, CDR1 MGHRA and CDR2 YSYEKL. The junction had 9 bases not matched to a gene; V was cut back by 8 bases and J by 5 bases. This CDR3 comprises 14 residues. The CDR3 is CASAPGQGSNEQYF. The DNA of the CDR3 is TGCGCCAGCGCCCCGGGACAGGGGTCGAACGAGCAGTACTTC.

As for this clone: The same CDR3 is also encoded by other DNA sequences in this sample. The chain couples TRBV7-9 to TRBJ1-1; D is unclear. V dropped 5 bases and J dropped 5 bases, with 9 bases sitting between them. The CDR3 is 12 amino acids. The germline V gene has CDR1 SEHNR and CDR2 FQNEAQ (reference sequence). The CDR3 DNA is TGTGCCAGCAGCCCTGGGCGGACTGAAGCTTTCTTT. Protein product: CASSPGRTEAFF.

V and J are TRBV7-9 and TRBJ2-3, with 8 bases that match TRBD1. Per germline, CDR1 SEHNR and CDR2 FQNEAQ (reference sequence). V trimming: 5 bases; J trimming: 4 bases; junction bases outside the gene matches: 5. The CDR3 spans 14 residues. CDR3 nucleotides: TGTGCCAGCAGCACATTACAGGGGGCAGATACGCAGTATTTT. This encodes CASSTLQGADTQYF.

This chain links TRBV10-1 with TRBJ2-7; unclear D gene. The CDR3 has 15 amino acids. The V end was cut by 1 base, the J end by 2 bases, with 12 bases between. In germline, CDR1 is WNHNN, CDR2 SYGVQD (reference sequence). CDR3 in amino acids: CASSEYSDLTYEQYF. The CDR3 nucleotides are TGCGCCAGCAGTGAGTACTCGGACCTTACCTACGAGCAGTACTTC.

The chain recombines TRBV4-1 with TRBJ2-1; TRBD2 aligns across 7 bases. The CDR3 contains 16 residues. CDR1 MGHRA and CDR2 YSYEKL come from the germline V gene. The J segment lost 6 bases and the V segment lost 0 bases, leaving 8 bases of the junction unmatched. CDR3 coding DNA: TGCGCCAGCAGCCAAGATGTCGGGGGAGGGATCAATGAGCAGTTCTTC. It codes for CASSQDVGGGINEQFF.

V and J are TRBV27 and TRBJ2-7, with D possibly being TRBD2 (6 bases). The CDR3 runs to 14 residues. Germline assignment: CDR1 MNHEY and CDR2 SMNVEV (reference sequence). V was trimmed by 5 bases and J by 6 bases, leaving 17 bases between them. Here the CDR3 DNA reads TGTGCCAGCAGTGCGAGGGGAACTAGCAGCGAGCAGTACTTC. Translation: CASSARGTSSEQYF.

In this sample, this clone turned up once. J is TRBJ2-2 and V is TRBV5-1; D possibly matches TRBD1 or TRBD2 (5 bases each). The CDR3 extends over 13 amino acids. Germline assignment: CDR1 SGHRS and CDR2 YFSETQ. Trimming took 0 bases from V and 15 from J, leaving 15 bases between them. The CDR3 loop is CASSLDLRGLVFF. DNA for the CDR3: TGCGCCAGCAGCTTGGACCTGAGGGGTTTGGTGTTTTTT.